This T cell receptor (beta chain) appears in the sequencing data of a study of T cells after yellow fever vaccination. TCRdb re-analysed the 5' RACE reads in MiXCR, keeping a single row per CDR3 protein. Here the sample spans 300,000 or so distinct CDR3 sequences, 3% to 4.5% being singletons. The CDR3 is 14 amino acids. CDR1 is SGHKS and CDR2 is YYEKEE in the germline V gene (reference sequence). Trimming removed 6 bases at V and 0 bases at J, with 10 bases between. This clonotype was seen a few times. Its antigen is not identified. Study-level results: Once the booster was given, most primary-vaccination clones reappeared, at about 96% for CD4 and 88% for CD8. CD4 and CD8 compartments shared a small share of clonotypes.

The sample was PBMCs, taken 5 days after the yellow fever booster vaccination. This rearrangement joins TRBV5-5 to TRBJ2-1; D not certain. The source of this sequence is a man aged 18 to 30 who received the YFV17D yellow fever vaccine. The DNA of the CDR3 is TGTGCCAGCAATAGCAAGAGCTCCTACAATGAGCAGTTCTTC. This gives the protein CASNSKSSYNEQFF.